These 21 T cell receptor beta chains were sequenced from one sample in a study of cytomegalovirus exposure and HLA in healthy donors. Researchers ran the PCR with 60 Vbeta and 13 Jbeta primers. Assay used: immunoSEQ multiplex PCR; TCRdb lists only in-frame clones, some missing. The sample consists of about 120,000 clones, about 10% of them appearing once. Sequencing input: PBMCs. These receptors were obtained from a man younger than 45 in good health and CMV-seronegative.

This clone has a handful of counts. V and J are TRBV18 and TRBJ2-1, with TRBD2 identical over 10 bases. Germline V gives CDR1 KGHSH, CDR2 LQKENI. The CDR3 covers 16 residues. Trimming at V came to 6 bases and at J to 2 bases, leaving 7 bases not matched to a gene. CDR3 residues: CASSPGTSVAYNEQFF. CDR3 nucleotide sequence: TGTGCCAGCTCCCCCGGGACTAGCGTGGCCTACAATGAGCAGTTCTTC.

This chain connects TRBV6-6 to TRBJ1-3, with 9 nucleotides matching TRBD1. With 2 bases clipped from V and 4 bases from J, the junction kept 3 bases outside the gene matches. This CDR3 is 15 amino acids long. CDR1 is MNHNY and CDR2 is SVGAGI in the germline V gene (reference sequence). The CDR3 nucleotides read TGTGCCAGCAGTTACCACAGGGGGCTGGGAAACACCATATATTTT. Translated: CASSYHRGLGNTIYF.

The genes are TRBV19 and TRBJ1-3, with D hard to call. From germline, CDR1 is LNHDA and CDR2 SQIVND (reference sequence). Trimming pared 1 base from V and 0 bases from J, leaving 4 bases between. The CDR3 covers 14 residues. CDR3 region: CASSIADSGNTIYF. The CDR3 nucleotides are TGTGCCAGTAGTATAGCAGACTCTGGAAACACCATATATTTT. The full variable domain, with the rest looked up from reference TRBV19 and TRBJ1-3, is DGGITQSPKYLFRKEGQNVTLSCEQNLNHDAMYWYRQDPGQGLRLIYYSQIVNDFQKGDIAEGYSVSREKKESFPLTVTSAQKNPTAFYLCASSIADSGNTIYFGEGSWLTVV.

The chain carries TRBV9 and TRBJ2-3; no clear D gene. Germline V gene sequence: CDR1 SGDLS, CDR2 YYNGEE. The CDR3 sequence is 12 residues long. V was trimmed by 4 bases and J by 2 bases, leaving 5 bases between them. The CDR3 spells CASSRDTDTQYF. DNA of the CDR3: TGTGCCAGCAGCCGAGACACAGATACGCAGTATTTT.

This clone has more than one count but fewer than ten. The rearrangement uses TRBV5-1 and TRBJ1-3, with 11 bases matching TRBD1. This CDR3 has 15 amino acids. V lost 4 bases to trimming and J lost 2 bases; unmatched junction nucleotides: 2. Germline CDR1 and CDR2: SGHRS and YFSETQ. The CDR3 reads CASSPGQGAGNTIYF. CDR3 sequence (DNA): TGCGCCAGCAGCCCGGGACAGGGGGCTGGAAACACCATATATTTT.

The chain recombines TRBV5-1 with TRBJ2-3; 10 bases fit TRBD2. Germline V lookup: CDR1 SGHRS, CDR2 YFSETQ. The CDR3 is 15 amino acids. After removal of 5 bases from V and 4 bases from J, the junction contained 7 bases not matched to a gene. CDR3: CASRPLAGVADTQYF. CDR3 sequence (DNA): TGCGCCAGCAGGCCTCTAGCGGGAGTTGCAGATACGCAGTATTTT.

This clone was observed a handful of times. This sequence joins TRBV29-1 and TRBJ2-1; 8 nucleotides match TRBD2. V trimming: 4 bases; J trimming: 3 bases; junction bases outside the gene matches: 8. Germline lookup yields CDR1 SQVTM and CDR2 ANQGSEA. The CDR3 extends over 15 amino acids. Written as DNA, the CDR3 is TGCAGCGTTGGGGCCCGGGCGGGGGGCTACAATGAGCAGTTCTTC. This codes for CSVGARAGGYNEQFF.

The J gene is TRBJ1-3, the V gene TRBV4-3; D remains unclear. V lost 4 bases and J 0 bases, leaving 10 bases between the germline ends. The germline CDR1 and CDR2 sequences are LGHNA and YSLEER. CDR3 length equals 15 residues. CDR3 in DNA: TGCGCCAGCAGCCGAGGTGCCAGCTCTGGAAACACCATATATTTT. Amino acid sequence: CASSRGASSGNTIYF.

This clone was picked up a small number of times. The CDR3 protein is CASSLRGGIYEQYF. CDR3 sequence (DNA): TGTGCCAGCAGCTTGCGAGGAGGGATCTACGAGCAGTACTTC. J is TRBJ2-7 and V is TRBV5-8, with D possibly TRBD2 on 6 matching bases. Germline-derived CDR1 and CDR2 are SGHTS and YDEGEE. The V gene lost 1 base and the J gene lost 3 bases, with 11 bases spanning the gap. This CDR3 has 14 residues.

The chain carries TRBV5-6 and TRBJ1-4, with TRBD1 identical over 7 bases. Looked up from germline, CDR1 is SGHDT and CDR2 is YYEEEE. This CDR3 is built from 17 residues. Trimming at V came to 0 bases and at J to 7 bases, leaving 12 bases not matched to a gene. CDR3 in amino acids: CASSLEQGNGRGEKLFF. CDR3 nucleotides: TGTGCCAGCAGCTTGGAACAGGGGAACGGGCGGGGTGAAAAACTGTTTTTT.

V usage is TRBV4-3 and J usage is TRBJ2-5; 13 bases map to TRBD2. The J call is doubtful: the DNA matches TRBJ2-7 better. The CDR3 runs 16 residues. Germline V gene data show CDR1 as LGHNA and CDR2 as YSLEER. CDR3 sequence (DNA): TGCGCCAGCAGCCGCCAGACTAGCGGGGGGACCTACGAGCAGTACTTC. Translating it yields CASSRQTSGGTYEQYF.

This clone was seen more than once but under ten times. The gene calls are TRBV9 and TRBJ2-1; 9 nucleotides line up with TRBD2. Germline loops: CDR1 SGDLS, CDR2 YYNGEE. The CDR3 loop spans 15 amino acids. The V gene end was trimmed by 2 bases and the J gene end by 6 bases; junction bases not matched to a gene: 6. CDR3 in amino acids: CASSVLAGEVNEQFF. In DNA, the CDR3 is TGTGCCAGCAGCGTTTTAGCGGGGGAGGTCAATGAGCAGTTCTTC.

This clone was counted between two and nine times. The chain employs TRBV30 and TRBJ1-4, with D unresolved. The CDR3 runs 15 residues. CDR1 GTSNPN and CDR2 SVGIG come from the germline V gene (reference sequence). V was clipped by 3 bases and J by 0 bases, with 11 bases between them. This CDR3 is CAWSPHFTTNEKLFF. The CDR3 nucleotides read TGTGCCTGGAGCCCGCACTTTACAACTAATGAAAAACTGTTTTTT.

This clone was seen more than once but under ten times. The V and J genes are TRBV9 and TRBJ2-3; D perhaps matches TRBD2 (6 bases). The CDR3 runs to 15 residues. V lost 3 bases and J lost 2, with 13 bases in between. Germline assignment: CDR1 SGDLS and CDR2 YYNGEE. The chain's CDR3 is CASSARGYFTDTQYF. CDR3 DNA sequence: TGTGCCAGCAGCGCGCGGGGCTATTTCACAGATACGCAGTATTTT. The variable domain in full, with the rest retrieved from reference TRBV9 and TRBJ2-3, is DSGVTQTPKHLITATGQRVTLRCSPRSGDLSVYWYQQSLDQGLQFLIQYYNGEERAKGNILERFSAQQFPDLHSELNLSSLELGDSALYFCASSARGYFTDTQYFGPGTRLTVL.

This chain uses TRBV19 with TRBJ2-1; 7 bases are a match to TRBD2. V shed 5 bases and J 6 bases; nucleotides not matched to a gene: 13. The CDR3 runs to 16 residues. The germline V gene has CDR1 LNHDA and CDR2 SQIVND (reference sequence). The CDR3 DNA reads TGTGCCAGTAGTCCCGGGGGGAAGGGTATGTCCAATGAGCAGTTCTTC. It translates to CASSPGGKGMSNEQFF.

This clone was detected only a few times. The rearrangement uses TRBV12-5 and TRBJ1-1; D uncertain. V lost 2 bases and J lost 5, with 12 bases in between. The CDR3 is 14 residues long. Germline CDR1 reads LGHNT; CDR2 reads FRNRAP. CDR3 in DNA: TGTGCTAGTGGTTTGTTGGAGCCTGGGACTGAAGCTTTCTTT. Its protein is CASGLLEPGTEAFF. The full variable domain, in which reference TRBV12-5 and TRBJ1-1 provide the parts outside the CDR3, is DARVTQTPRHKVTEMGQEVTMRCQPILGHNTVFWYRQTMMQGLELLAYFRNRAPLDDSGMPKDRFSAEMPDATLATLKIQPSEPRDSAVYFCASGLLEPGTEAFFGQGTRLTVV.

This clone was observed a few times. J is TRBJ2-6 and V is TRBV18; perhaps TRBD1 as D (6 bases). In germline, CDR1 is KGHSH, CDR2 LQKENI. Trimming cost V 1 base and J 0 bases, with 13 bases left between them. The CDR3 sequence is 18 residues long. The CDR3 DNA reads as TGTGCCAGCTCACCACAGGGGGTATCAACCTCTGGGGCCAACGTCCTGACTTTC. Amino acids: CASSPQGVSTSGANVLTF.

This clone was observed a handful of times. This chain links TRBV6-5 with TRBJ2-5, with D uncertain. This CDR3 region has 14 residues. CDR1 is MNHEY, CDR2 SVGAGI, per germline. Trimming left V 0 bases short and J 4 bases short, with 9 bases between. The CDR3 here is CASSYSSSAETQYF. The CDR3, as DNA: TGTGCCAGCAGTTACTCGAGCAGCGCAGAGACCCAGTACTTC.

This clone was counted a single time. In this CDR3 the conserved last residue, phenylalanine or tryptophan, is missing, so a read error is likely. V usage is TRBV23-1 and J usage is TRBJ1-6, with D possibly being TRBD1 (6 bases). TRBV23-1 is designated an ORF whose function remains uncertain. The V gene lost 1 base and the J gene lost 9 bases, with 16 bases spanning the gap. The CDR3 covers 16 residues. The CDR3 bases are TGCGCCAGCAGTCAATGGGACAAGGCCGATATTTCACCCCTCCACTCT. Translating gives CASSQWDKADISPLHS.

This clone was recorded a few times. This chain links TRBV6-4 with TRBJ2-7, with 9 bases identical to TRBD1. Germline V gives CDR1 MRHNA, CDR2 SNTAGT. This CDR3 is 13 amino acids long. V shed 4 bases, J shed 6 bases, and the junction held 4 bases outside the gene matches. The CDR3 protein is CASSAGQGGEQYF. The CDR3 DNA reads as TGTGCCAGCAGTGCGGGACAGGGCGGCGAGCAGTACTTC.

The chain has TRBV19 and TRBJ2-3; D not certain. The CDR3 extends over 13 amino acids. The germline V gene has CDR1 LNHDA and CDR2 SQIVND (reference sequence). Trimming removed 4 bases from V and 3 bases from J, with 8 bases in between. The CDR3 loop reads CASSTFRTDTQYF. The CDR3 coding sequence is TGTGCCAGTAGTACCTTCAGGACAGATACGCAGTATTTT.